This T cell receptor beta chain was found in a study of blood T cell repertoires in COVID-19. Whole-study context: Samples came from the United States, Italy and Spain, spanning acute and convalescent COVID-19. Nucleic acid was either cDNA or gDNA, and it came from T cells, B-cell-depleted T cells, or PBMCs.

Germline CDR1 is SGHNT and CDR2 is YENEEA. The CDR3 has 14 amino acids. The V end was cut by 1 base, the J end by 3 bases, with 9 bases between. Original data processing: Reference gene primer amplification gave estimated nucleated cell counts. TCRdb's table, derived via immunoSEQ multiplex PCR, lists solely in-frame clones and lacks some. V, J and clone size are taken as reported in that table, and D and trimming were inferred from the DNA itself. The sample has 400,000 to 550,000 clones, roughly 91% seen once; the top ten hold approximately 4.3%. This rearrangement joins TRBV11-3 to TRBJ1-1, with D possibly matching TRBD1 (6 bases). The sample was peripheral blood. The sequence came from a young woman with acute or convalescent COVID-19. The CDR3 DNA is TGTGCCAGCAGCTTAGGGGGGCGCGACACTGAAGCTTTCTTT. This translates into CASSLGGRDTEAFF.